This TCR beta chain came from a study of blood T cell repertoires in COVID-19. The V gene's germline CDR1 is MGHRA and CDR2 YSYEKL. The germline V and J ends were trimmed by 0 bases and 3 bases, with 7 bases remaining between them. This CDR3 is 14 amino acids long. Clones were read by immunoSEQ multiplex PCR, and TCRdb kept only the in-frame ones, dropping some. Among approximately 68,000 clones, approximately 85% were seen once, and the ten largest hold 30% to 40%. The source material was peripheral blood. The sequence derives from an elderly woman with active or convalescent COVID-19. The chain has TRBV4-1 and TRBJ2-3, with a tentative D call TRBD2 (5 bases). Here the CDR3 reads CASSQEERTDTQYF. CDR3 nucleotides: TGCGCCAGCAGCCAAGAGGAGCGGACAGATACGCAGTATTTT.